Below are 8 T cell receptor beta chains sequenced from a single sample in a study of T cell repertoires in cytomegalovirus infection. MiXCR, applied by TCRdb to the reads, yields one record per CDR3 protein. Of some 450,000 distinct CDR3 sequences in the sample, around 32% were seen once. The specimen was PBMCs. The receptors were sampled from a human donor in good health (CMV status not recorded). Some clones in this sample may be carry-over from other donors' samples.

The chain links TRBV7-9 to TRBJ1-1, with TRBD1 matching over 9 bases. The junction had 11 bases not matched to a gene; V was cut back by 5 bases and J by 1 base. The CDR3 runs to 17 residues. The germline gives CDR1 SEHNR, CDR2 FQNEAQ (reference sequence). In DNA form, the CDR3 reads TGTGCCAGCAGCCGCGGGACAGGGAATCTGGGGAACACTGAAGCTTTCTTT. Translation: CASSRGTGNLGNTEAFF.

In the case of this clonotype: A read error is possible here, since a much larger clone lies one base away. The chain uses TRBV6-5 and TRBJ2-3, with 9 bases identical to TRBD1. There are 18 residues in the CDR3. Germline V gene sequence: CDR1 MNHEY, CDR2 SVGAGI. As DNA, the CDR3 is TGTGCCGGCAGCCCCGGGACAGGGTCTACTAGCGGCACAGATACGCAGTATTTT. It yields the protein CAGSPGTGSTSGTDTQYF.

The chain carries TRBV7-9 and TRBJ2-3, with 9 bases identical to TRBD1. CDR1 and CDR2 from the germline V gene are SEHNR and FQNEAQ (reference sequence). This CDR3 has 17 amino acids. With V trimmed by 4 bases and J by 1 base, 9 bases remained unmatched. The CDR3 region is CASSSLDRGLRTDTQYF. For the CDR3, the DNA is TGTGCCAGCAGCTCGCTGGACAGGGGACTTCGCACAGATACGCAGTATTTT.

The V and J genes are TRBV2 and TRBJ1-5, with TRBD1 matching 9 bases. The CDR3 loop spans 15 amino acids. The V segment lost 8 bases and the J segment 2 bases; nucleotides outside the gene matches: 7. Germline V gene lookup returns CDR1 SNHLY and CDR2 FYNNEI. CDR3 sequence reads: CASSTGGGGNQPQHF. The CDR3 coding sequence is TGTGCCAGCTCGACAGGGGGAGGAGGCAATCAGCCCCAGCATTTT.

Many counts were recorded for this clonotype. The J gene is TRBJ1-5, the V gene TRBV7-3, with TRBD1 matching over 7 bases. With V trimmed by 2 bases and J by 8 bases, 12 bases remained unmatched. CDR3 length: 16 amino acids. Germline-derived CDR1 and CDR2 are SGHTA and FQGTGA. The CDR3 here is CASSLLAATGEEPQHF. DNA for the CDR3: TGTGCCAGCAGCTTATTAGCCGCAACAGGGGAAGAGCCCCAGCATTTT.

On this clonotype itself: One base away lies a much larger clone, so this may be a sequencing read error. The V call is TRBV7-6, the J call TRBJ2-4, with no clear D. The CDR3 runs 14 residues. CDR1 SGHVS and CDR2 FNYEAQ come from the germline V gene. V dropped 6 bases and J dropped 5 bases, with 14 bases sitting between them. The CDR3 coding sequence is TGTGCCAGCAGATTAACAGCCGGTCAAAACATTCAGTACTTC. It translates to CASRLTAGQNIQYF.

A few counts support this clonotype. The rearrangement joins TRBV4-1 to TRBJ2-3; weak D call: TRBD1 (5 bases). V was trimmed by 0 bases and J by 0 bases, leaving 16 bases between them. Germline CDR1 is MGHRA and CDR2 is YSYEKL. The CDR3 runs to 18 residues. This CDR3 reads CASSQDLRGVFSTDTQYF. The CDR3 coding sequence is TGCGCCAGCAGCCAAGATCTTAGGGGTGTATTCAGCACAGATACGCAGTATTTT.

The rearrangement uses TRBV7-3 and TRBJ2-3; 7 nucleotides line up with TRBD1. In germline, CDR1 is SGHTA, CDR2 FQGTGA. CDR3 length: 14 residues. Trimming at V came to 5 bases and at J to 2 bases, leaving 4 bases not matched to a gene. The CDR3 loop reads CASSIQGSTDTQYF. The CDR3 DNA sequence: TGTGCCAGCAGCATACAGGGGTCCACAGATACGCAGTATTTT.